This is a list of T cell receptor beta chains from one sample in a study of T cell responses to AZD1222 COVID-19 vaccine. Here immunoSEQ multiplex PCR was the method, and the copy in TCRdb shows in-frame clones only, minus some. The sample gives more than 140,000 clones, 90% to 95% of which show up once; approximately 5% is in the top ten. The sample in question was peripheral blood, obtained on day 0 of AZD1222 vaccination. These receptors came from an adult in good health. Both conserved end residues are part of each CDR3. D genes are given only for firm matches. Clone size is shown for a subset of rows, as once, few, many or a class of expanded clone.

D	V	J	size	DNA	CDR3
NA	TRBV5-1	TRBJ2-7	NA	TGCGCCAGCAGCTTTGACTCGAGCTCCTACGAGCAGTACTTC	CASSFDSSSYEQYF
TRBD1	TRBV28	TRBJ1-1	NA	TGTGCCAGCACCTCGGGACAGGGTCGGGCTTTCTTT	CASTSGQGRAFF
NA	TRBV5-5	TRBJ2-3	NA	TGTGCCAGCAGCTACCCCCCGGGAGTCACAGATACGCAGTATTTT	CASSYPPGVTDTQYF
TRBD2	TRBV5-6	TRBJ2-1	NA	TGTGCCAGCCGGGACTACTCCGCCTACAATGAGCAGTTCTTC	CASRDYSAYNEQFF
NA	TRBV6-5	TRBJ2-4	NA	TGTGCCAGCAAAGACAGAGCCAAAAACATTCAGTACTTC	CASKDRAKNIQYF
TRBD2	TRBV28	TRBJ2-1	NA	TGTGCCAGCAGTTTAAGGGTCGCGAGAGGAGCGGGAGACGATATCTACAATGAGCAGTTCTTC	CASSLRVARGAGDDIYNEQFF
NA	TRBV30	TRBJ2-3	NA	TGTGCCTGGAGTGTAGTGGGAGATACGCAGTATTTT	CAWSVVGDTQYF
TRBD1	TRBV19	TRBJ2-5	NA	TGTGCCAGTAGTCCACAGGGGGGTGATAGAGAGACCCAGTACTTC	CASSPQGGDRETQYF
NA	TRBV21-1	TRBJ1-3	NA	TGTGCCAGCAGCAAAGGCGACAGTCATTACTCTGGAAACACCATATATTTT	CASSKGDSHYSGNTIYF
NA	TRBV6-1	TRBJ1-5	NA	TGTGCCAGCAGTGATCGGGGATTGGGTCAGCCCCAGCATTTT	CASSDRGLGQPQHF
TRBD1	TRBV6-5	TRBJ1-2	NA	TGTGCCAGCAGTCCCGGGACAGTATATGGCTACACCTTC	CASSPGTVYGYTF
TRBD1	TRBV5-1	TRBJ2-5	NA	TGCGCCAGCAGCTCCCACGGACCTGGACAGGGGGCTAGTCAAGAGACCCAGTACTTC	CASSSHGPGQGASQETQYF
NA	TRBV5-1	TRBJ2-7	few	TGCGCCAGCAGCTCCCGGACTACCGTCTACGAGCAGTACTTC	CASSSRTTVYEQYF
NA	TRBV10-3	TRBJ2-7	NA	TGTGCCGCCTCTCGGGGGACAGCCATGTACGAGCAGTACTTC	CAASRGTAMYEQYF
TRBD1	TRBV4-1	TRBJ1-1	NA	TGCGCCAGCAGCCGGGACAGGGGCTTTAGTGAAGCTTTCTTT	CASSRDRGFSEAFF
TRBD2	TRBV7-8	TRBJ2-5	NA	TGTGCCAGCAGCTTGGGACTAGTCCCCCGCGATGGGGAGACCCAGTACTTC	CASSLGLVPRDGETQYF
NA	TRBV27	TRBJ1-1	NA	TGTGCCAGCAGTTCCCGGACCACGAAGAACACTGAAGCTTTCTTT	CASSSRTTKNTEAFF
NA	TRBV7-8	TRBJ2-3	NA	TGTGCCAGCAGCCTTAGGCCAGATACGCAGTATTTT	CASSLRPDTQYF
NA	TRBV28	TRBJ1-4	NA	TGTGCCAGCACCGGACCGGGGGCTAATGAAAAACTGTTTTTT	CASTGPGANEKLFF
NA	TRBV5-1	TRBJ1-2	NA	TGCGCCAGCAACACCGGGGGGGGCCCCCTTGGCTACACCTTC	CASNTGGGPLGYTF
TRBD1	TRBV3-1/TRBV3-2	TRBJ2-5	NA	TGTGCCAGCAGCCAATTCCGGGACAGCCTCCGAAAGACCCAGTACTTC	CASSQFRDSLRKTQYF
NA	TRBV29-1	TRBJ2-1	NA	TGCAGCGTTGAAGGACCAGCCGGCAATGAGCAGTTCTTC	CSVEGPAGNEQFF
NA	TRBV7-9	TRBJ2-1	NA	TGTGCCAGCAGCAAACAAAACAGGGATTTGGAGCAGTTCTTC	CASSKQNRDLEQFF
NA	TRBV19	TRBJ2-3	NA	TGTGCCAGTAGTATCTCCCTGGCTGTGGTCGGGCTCCGATCCTCCACAGATACGCAGTATTTT	CASSISLAVVGLRSSTDTQYF
NA	TRBV6-5	TRBJ1-1	NA	TGTGCCAGCAGTTACTCGATGAGGCGGTTGAACACTGAAGCTTTCTTT	CASSYSMRRLNTEAFF
NA	TRBV12-5	TRBJ2-5	NA	TGTGCTAGTAAAGGCGAGGGTCTCGGGGCCCAGTACTTC	CASKGEGLGAQYF
NA	TRBV5-4	TRBJ1-5	NA	TGTGCCAGCAGCTTGGGCGGTACCGGACAGCCCCAGCATTTT	CASSLGGTGQPQHF
NA	TRBV9	TRBJ2-2	NA	TGTGCCAGCAGCGCCGGGACTCTTGACACCGGGGAGCTGTTTTTT	CASSAGTLDTGELFF
NA	TRBV28	TRBJ2-2	NA	TGTGCCTCACTCGGGACGAACACCGGGGAGCTGTTTTTT	CASLGTNTGELFF
TRBD1	TRBV3-1/TRBV3-2	TRBJ1-2	once	TGTGCCAGCAGCCCGACAGGGAACTATGGCTACACCTTC	CASSPTGNYGYTF
NA	TRBV10-3	TRBJ1-1	NA	TGTGCCATCAGTTCACAGGGGAACACTGAAGCTTTCTTT	CAISSQGNTEAFF
NA	TRBV7-3	TRBJ1-2	NA	TGTGCCAGCAGCTTAGGGACTCAAAATGGCTACACCTTC	CASSLGTQNGYTF
TRBD2	TRBV30	TRBJ2-1	NA	TGTGCCTGGAGTGTAGTATTAGCGGGAGGGAGGGGGAATGAGCAGTTCTTC	CAWSVVLAGGRGNEQFF
NA	TRBV30	TRBJ1-5	NA	TGTGCCTGGTCCCATCGGGGGTCCCTGAGGCCGCCCCAGCATTTT	CAWSHRGSLRPPQHF
NA	TRBV7-9	TRBJ2-1	NA	TGTGCCAGCAGCTTAGTGACGGCTTTATACAATGAGCAGTTCTTC	CASSLVTALYNEQFF
NA	TRBV27	TRBJ2-7	NA	TGTGCCAGCAGACCCAGTGGTAGTGTATACGAGCAGTACTTC	CASRPSGSVYEQYF
NA	TRBV7-2	TRBJ2-7	NA	TGTGCCAGCAGCTTAGATTCCGGGAATACGGGTTACGAGCAGTACTTC	CASSLDSGNTGYEQYF
NA	TRBV28	TRBJ1-1	NA	TGTGCCAGCAGTATTACAGGGCACACTGAAGCTTTCTTT	CASSITGHTEAFF
NA	TRBV6-2/TRBV6-3	TRBJ1-5	NA	TGTGCCAGCAGTTATGTGGCAGAGGGTCAGCCCCAGCATTTT	CASSYVAEGQPQHF
NA	TRBV19	TRBJ1-4	NA	TGTGCCAGTAGTCTGTGGGACGGAGCAACTAATGAAAAACTGTTTTTT	CASSLWDGATNEKLFF
NA	TRBV7-2	TRBJ1-4	few	TGTGCCAGCAGAAAGGGGGCAACTAATGAAAAACTGTTTTTT	CASRKGATNEKLFF
TRBD1	TRBV25-1	TRBJ1-2	NA	TGTGCCAGCAGTGAAACAGGGGATCACTATGGCTACACCTTC	CASSETGDHYGYTF
NA	TRBV21-1	TRBJ1-3	once	TGTGCCTGCTCTTATGGGACAGGGGGCTCAGGAAACACCATATATTTT	CACSYGTGGSGNTIYF
NA	TRBV20-1	TRBJ1-2	NA	TGCAGTGCTAGTCCCTTGGGAAATGCGGTCTATGGCTACACCTTC	CSASPLGNAVYGYTF
NA	TRBV10-1	TRBJ2-3	NA	TGCGCCAGCAGCCCTCTTTTCCGGTTCAGCACAGATACGCAGTATTTT	CASSPLFRFSTDTQYF
NA	TRBV28	TRBJ1-5	NA	TGTGCCAGCAGTTTCGCCAGACCTCTCAATCAGCCCCAGCATTTT	CASSFARPLNQPQHF
NA	TRBV24-1	TRBJ2-3	NA	TGTGCCACCAGTGCCGGAGCCAGGGCGGCCCGCACAGATACGCAGTATTTT	CATSAGARAARTDTQYF
TRBD1	TRBV7-2	TRBJ1-2	NA	TGTGCCAGCAGCAGGACAGGGGTTGAAGGCTACACCTTC	CASSRTGVEGYTF
NA	TRBV5-6	TRBJ1-5	NA	TGTGCCAGCAGCTTGGAGGGGGGAGGTCAGCCCCAGCATTTT	CASSLEGGGQPQHF
NA	TRBV7-2	TRBJ2-1	NA	TGTGCCAGCAGCTTAGACTACGGCTACAATGAGCAGTTCTTC	CASSLDYGYNEQFF
NA	TRBV28	TRBJ1-3	NA	TGTGCCAGCAGCCCCGGACACACCATATATTTT	CASSPGHTIYF
TRBD2	TRBV6-2/TRBV6-3	TRBJ2-3	NA	TGTGCCAGCAGTTTATTGGGACTAGCGGGAGAAGATACGCAGTATTTT	CASSLLGLAGEDTQYF